This T cell receptor beta chain was sequenced in a study of CD8+CD57+ T cells in acquired aplastic anemia. The wider study: DNA recovered from sorted CD4+ and CD8+ cells had a mean of approximately 3 ug.

Looked up from germline, CDR1 is MNHNS and CDR2 is SASEGT. There are 15 residues in the CDR3. TCR beta VDJ and CDR3 profiles were obtained from a genomic DNA template. TCRdb reanalysed the reads using MiXCR and keeps one entry per CDR3 protein. The table records about 210,000 distinct CDR3 sequences, around 32% of them present only once. Study observations and caveats: Patients and controls shared 25 to 35 CD8+ CDR3 sequences, highly expressed in patients.

Details on this clonotype: Its antigen is unknown. One end of the junction is discordant with germline, which a read error may explain.

This chain joins TRBV6-1 and TRBJ2-5; TRBD1 aligns across 7 bases. The sequence was obtained from a human donor in good health, serving as a control. Sequencing was carried out using sorted CD4+, CD8+, or CD8+CD57+ T cells (not recorded which) from PBMCs. CDR3 residues: CASSDTRGSIETQHF. The CDR3 DNA reads TGTGCCAGCAGTGATACCAGGGGGAGTATAGAGACCCAGCACTTC.